What follows is one T cell receptor beta chain and its context. Antigen: not known. This CDR3 spans 14 amino acids. CDR1 and CDR2 from the germline V gene are SGHVS and FQNEAQ. The ends lost 1 base at V and 5 bases at J; junction bases unmatched: 5. These data come from a study of OX40 agonist ivuxolimab in advanced cancers. Study-level points and caveats: Not determined was the antigen specificity of the expanded peripheral T cells.

Using immunoSEQ multiplex PCR, the repertoire was profiled, and TCRdb retains in-frame clones only, with some absent. The sample includes around 60,000 clones, around 90% of them seen just once. This specimen was CD4+ or CD8+ T cells sorted from blood, taken in a trial of the OX40 agonist ivuxolimab. The TCR comes from an adult with an advanced solid tumor such as melanoma, head and neck, liver or kidney cancer. This chain uses TRBV7-8 with TRBJ2-7; TRBD2 matches at 7 bases. CDR3 sequence (DNA): TGTGCCAGCAGCTTAGGGCGGGAGCACGACGAGCAGTACTTC. Its protein product is CASSLGREHDEQYF. Variable domain in full (rest from reference TRBV7-8 and TRBJ2-7): GAGVSQSPRYKVAKRGQDVALRCDPISGHVSLFWYQQALGQGPEFLTYFQNEAQLDKSGLPSDRFFAERPEGSVSTLKIQRTQQEDSAVYLCASSLGREHDEQYFGPGTRLTVT.